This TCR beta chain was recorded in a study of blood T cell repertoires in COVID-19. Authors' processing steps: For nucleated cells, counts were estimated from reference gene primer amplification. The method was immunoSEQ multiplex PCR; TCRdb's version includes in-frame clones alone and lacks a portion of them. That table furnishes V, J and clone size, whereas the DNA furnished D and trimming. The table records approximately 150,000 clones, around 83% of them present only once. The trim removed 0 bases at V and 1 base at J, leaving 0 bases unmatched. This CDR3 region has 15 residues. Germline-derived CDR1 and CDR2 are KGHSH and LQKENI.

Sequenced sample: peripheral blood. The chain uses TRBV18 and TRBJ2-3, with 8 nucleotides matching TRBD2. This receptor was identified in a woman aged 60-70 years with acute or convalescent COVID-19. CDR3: CASSPPAGGTDTQYF. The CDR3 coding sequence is TGTGCCAGCTCACCACCAGCGGGGGGCACAGATACGCAGTATTTT.